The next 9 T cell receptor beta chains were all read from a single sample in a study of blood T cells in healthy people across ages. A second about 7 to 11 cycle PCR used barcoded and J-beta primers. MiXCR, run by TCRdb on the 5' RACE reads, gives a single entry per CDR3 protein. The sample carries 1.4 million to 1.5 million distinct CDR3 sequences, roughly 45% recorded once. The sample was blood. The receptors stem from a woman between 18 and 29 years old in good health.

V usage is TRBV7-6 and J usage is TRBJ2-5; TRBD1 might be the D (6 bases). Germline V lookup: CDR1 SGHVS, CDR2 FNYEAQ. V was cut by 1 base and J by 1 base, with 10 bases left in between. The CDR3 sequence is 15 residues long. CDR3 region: CASSLDTGRQETQYF. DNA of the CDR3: TGTGCCAGCAGCTTAGATACAGGGCGCCAAGAGACCCAGTACTTC.

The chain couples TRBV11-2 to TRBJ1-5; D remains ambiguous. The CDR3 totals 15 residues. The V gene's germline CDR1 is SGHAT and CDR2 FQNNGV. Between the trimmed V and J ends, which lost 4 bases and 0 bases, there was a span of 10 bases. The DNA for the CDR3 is TGTGCCAGCAGCTCCCTGGCTGATAGCAATCAGCCCCAGCATTTT. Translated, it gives CASSSLADSNQPQHF.

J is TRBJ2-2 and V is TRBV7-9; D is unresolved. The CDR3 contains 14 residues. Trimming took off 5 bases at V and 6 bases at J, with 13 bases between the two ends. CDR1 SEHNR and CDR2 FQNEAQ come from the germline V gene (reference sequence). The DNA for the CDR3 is TGTGCCAGCAGCCGTCGCGTGGGTCCCGGGGAGCTGTTTTTT. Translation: CASSRRVGPGELFF.

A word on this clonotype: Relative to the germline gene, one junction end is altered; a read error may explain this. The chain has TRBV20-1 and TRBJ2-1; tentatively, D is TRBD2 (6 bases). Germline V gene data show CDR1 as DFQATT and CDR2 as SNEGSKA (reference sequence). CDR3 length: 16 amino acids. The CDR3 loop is CSATPRGLASYNEQFF. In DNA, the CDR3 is TGCAGTGCCACCCCCCGCGGCCTAGCGTCTTACAATGAACAGTTCTTC.

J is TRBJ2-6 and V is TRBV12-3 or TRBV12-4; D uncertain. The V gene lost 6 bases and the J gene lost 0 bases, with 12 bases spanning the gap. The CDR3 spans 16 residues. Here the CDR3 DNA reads TGTGCCAGCAGACCCGGGTCGAACTCTGGGGCCAACGTCCTGACTTTC. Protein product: CASRPGSNSGANVLTF.

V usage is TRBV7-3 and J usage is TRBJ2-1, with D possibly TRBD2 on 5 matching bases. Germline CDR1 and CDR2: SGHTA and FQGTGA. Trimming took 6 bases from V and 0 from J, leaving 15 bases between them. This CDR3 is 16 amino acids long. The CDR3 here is CASSELTGISYNEQFF. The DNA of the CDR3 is TGTGCCAGCAGTGAACTAACGGGAATCTCCTACAATGAGCAGTTCTTC.

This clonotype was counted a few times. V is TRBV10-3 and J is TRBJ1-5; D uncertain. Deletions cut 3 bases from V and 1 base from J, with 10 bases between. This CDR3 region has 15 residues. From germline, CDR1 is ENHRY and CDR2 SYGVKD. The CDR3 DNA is TGTGCCATCAGTGATCGGGGAATCAGCAATCAGCCCCAGCATTTT. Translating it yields CAISDRGISNQPQHF.

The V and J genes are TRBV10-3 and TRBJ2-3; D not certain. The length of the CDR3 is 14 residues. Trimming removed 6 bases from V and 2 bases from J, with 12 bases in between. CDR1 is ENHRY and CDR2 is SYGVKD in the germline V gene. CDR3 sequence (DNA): TGTGCCATCAGGAGCCTAATCCCCACAGATACGCAGTATTTT. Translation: CAIRSLIPTDTQYF.

CDR3 coding DNA: TGTGCCAGCAGCGTAGCCGCCGGGTTGGGCACTGAAGCTTTCTTT. Its translation is CASSVAAGLGTEAFF. This chain links TRBV9 with TRBJ1-1; D gene unclear. V was pared by 0 bases and J by 4 bases, with 13 bases between. The CDR3 length is 15 residues. Germline V gives CDR1 SGDLS, CDR2 YYNGEE.